One sample yielded the 21 T cell receptor beta chains listed below, sequenced in a study of T cells in tumors and immune-related adverse events. Sequenced by immunoSEQ multiplex PCR; TCRdb stores in-frame clones only, minus some. The sample yields roughly 20,000 clones, about nine tenths seen once. Sequenced here: lymph node tissue, sampled from a patient treated with anti-PD-1 therapy. These receptors were obtained from a female donor with metastatic renal cell carcinoma.

The chain couples TRBV30 to TRBJ1-5, with 8 bases aligning to TRBD1. The CDR3 loop spans 15 amino acids. Trimming cost V 3 bases and J 1 base; bases outside gene matches: 5. CDR1 and CDR2 (germline): GTSNPN, SVGIG (reference sequence). Here the CDR3 reads CAWSGQGGSNQPQHF. In DNA form, the CDR3 reads TGTGCCTGGAGCGGACAGGGAGGGAGCAATCAGCCCCAGCATTTT.

J is TRBJ2-6 and V is TRBV7-6, with D possibly being TRBD2 (8 bases). Trimming pared 3 bases from V and 0 bases from J, leaving 21 bases between. The germline V gene has CDR1 SGHVS and CDR2 FNYEAQ. The CDR3 has 20 residues. The CDR3 loop is CASSLGYGDSGSSGANVLTF. Here the CDR3 DNA reads TGTGCCAGCAGCTTGGGTTACGGGGACAGCGGGAGCTCTGGGGCCAACGTCCTGACTTTC. The full variable domain, with the rest looked up from reference TRBV7-6 and TRBJ2-6, is GAGVSQSPRYKVTKRGQDVALRCDPISGHVSLYWYRQALGQGPEFLTYFNYEAQQDKSGLPNDRFSAERPEGSISTLTIQRTEQRDSAMYRCASSLGYGDSGSSGANVLTFGAGSRLTVL.

The V gene is TRBV5-4, the J gene TRBJ2-3; 12 positions match TRBD2. The CDR3 runs 15 residues. The germline V gene has CDR1 SGHNT and CDR2 YYREEE (reference sequence). J was trimmed by 14 bases and V by 5 bases; bases with no gene match: 15. The CDR3 protein is CASRNSFEGLAGWYF. The CDR3 nucleotides read TGTGCCAGCAGGAACTCTTTCGAAGGACTAGCGGGATGGTATTTT.

This clone was picked up one time. The chain is built from TRBV5-6 and TRBJ1-1; the D is unclear. The germline V and J ends were trimmed by 4 bases and 8 bases, with 21 bases remaining between them. CDR3 size: 15 residues. The germline V gene has CDR1 SGHDT and CDR2 YYEEEE. The CDR3 loop is CASSPVARARPEAFF. CDR3 DNA: TGTGCCAGCAGCCCGGTGGCTAGGGCTCGGCCGGAAGCTTTCTTT.

The chain uses TRBV5-1 and TRBJ2-3, with 12 bases lining up with TRBD2. The CDR3 runs to 17 residues. Germline V gene lookup returns CDR1 SGHRS and CDR2 YFSETQ. Germline trimming cut 4 bases from V and 2 bases from J; bases unmatched to any gene: 8. For the CDR3, the DNA is TGCGCCAGCAGCAACCTCCTAGCGGGAGGGCTCACAGATACGCAGTATTTT. It encodes CASSNLLAGGLTDTQYF.

The chain combines TRBV6-1 with TRBJ2-7, with D unresolved. The CDR3 extends over 12 amino acids. Trimming shortened V by 6 bases and J by 4 bases, and 10 bases separated the two germline ends. From germline, CDR1 is MNHNS and CDR2 SASEGT. DNA for the CDR3: TGTGCCAGCAGAACCACACAGTACGAGCAGTACTTC. Its translation is CASRTTQYEQYF.

This chain links TRBV6-1 with TRBJ2-5, with D unclear. The CDR3 consists of 17 residues. V lost 0 bases to trimming and J lost 1 base, with 15 bases between them. Germline CDR1 reads MNHNS; CDR2 reads SASEGT. The CDR3, as DNA: TGTGCCAGCAGTGAAGCTGGGTGGAGTCTCCCCCAAGAGACCCAGTACTTC. Protein sequence: CASSEAGWSLPQETQYF.

This chain joins TRBV6-1 and TRBJ1-2; D is unresolved. V lost 5 bases, J lost 2 bases, and 3 bases lay in between. The CDR3 has 11 amino acids. In germline, CDR1 is MNHNS, CDR2 SASEGT. CDR3 in amino acids: CASSPNYGYTF. The CDR3 DNA sequence: TGTGCCAGCAGTCCAAACTATGGCTACACCTTC.

V usage is TRBV4-3 and J usage is TRBJ2-2, with 10 positions matching TRBD2. Germline V CDR1 and CDR2: LGHNA, YSLEER. This CDR3 region has 18 residues. The V gene end was trimmed by 0 bases and the J gene end by 7 bases; junction bases not matched to a gene: 11. CDR3 bases: TGCGCCAGCAGCCAAGATTCATCACTAGCGGGGTCGATCGGGGAGCTGTTTTTT. Amino acids: CASSQDSSLAGSIGELFF.

With regard to this clone: The germline gene is not matched at one end of the junction; a read error may be the cause. This chain links TRBV18 with TRBJ1-5, with a weak D call TRBD1 (5 bases). This CDR3 contains 13 residues. Germline V lookup: CDR1 KGHSH, CDR2 LQKENI. The CDR3 region has the DNA TGTGCCAGCTCACCAGGGCCAGAGACAGTTCGGTATTTT. Protein sequence: CASSPGPETVRYF.

The gene calls are TRBV2 and TRBJ2-1; 8 bases fit TRBD1. The J segment lost 5 bases and the V segment lost 8 bases, leaving 14 bases of the junction unmatched. CDR1 is SNHLY and CDR2 is FYNNEI in the germline V gene. The CDR3 totals 16 residues. CDR3 DNA sequence: TGTGCCAGCTCGAGATTAGTTACAGGGGGGAACAATGAGCAGTTCTTC. It is translated as CASSRLVTGGNNEQFF. The full variable domain, its missing parts supplied by reference TRBV2 and TRBJ2-1, is EPEVTQTPSHQVTQMGQEVILRCVPISNHLYFYWYRQILGQKVEFLVSFYNNEISEKSEIFDDQFSVERPDGSNFTLKIRSTKLEDSAMYFCASSRLVTGGNNEQFFGPGTRLTVL.

The chain has TRBV7-8 and TRBJ2-1, with D maybe TRBD2 (5 bases). Germline loops: CDR1 SGHVS, CDR2 FQNEAQ. Trimming pared 2 bases from V and 7 bases from J, leaving 9 bases between. This CDR3 has 13 residues. This CDR3 is CASSLRGWNEQFF. CDR3 DNA sequence: TGTGCCAGCAGCTTAAGAGGGTGGAATGAGCAGTTCTTC.

The gene calls are TRBV7-9 and TRBJ2-1, with D unclear. The CDR3 has 12 residues. V lost 1 base, J lost 9 bases, and 7 bases lay in between. CDR1 SEHNR and CDR2 FQNEAQ come from the germline V gene (reference sequence). For the CDR3, the DNA is TGTGCCAGCAGCTTAGTTACCGGTGAGCAGTTCTTC. Its translation: CASSLVTGEQFF.

The chain is built from TRBV4-2 and TRBJ2-1; D is perhaps TRBD1 or TRBD2 (5 bases each). CDR1 LGHNA and CDR2 YNFKEQ come from the germline V gene. Trimming removed 3 bases at V and 0 bases at J, with 15 bases between. This CDR3 has 17 residues. CDR3 residues: CASSQGVLWSSYNEQFF. In DNA, the CDR3 is TGTGCCAGCAGCCAGGGGGTTTTATGGAGCTCCTACAATGAGCAGTTCTTC.

In its sample, this clone was seen once. The chain joins TRBV29-1 to TRBJ2-7; TRBD1 might be the D (6 bases). Trimming pared 5 bases from V and 0 bases from J, leaving 14 bases between. The CDR3 runs 14 residues. Germline assignment: CDR1 SQVTM and CDR2 ANQGSEA. The CDR3 spells CSVRTGITSYEQYF. As DNA, the CDR3 is TGCAGCGTTCGAACAGGGATCACCTCCTACGAGCAGTACTTC.

V usage is TRBV19 and J usage is TRBJ1-2, with a possible D match to TRBD1 (5 bases). The CDR3 spans 20 residues. From germline, CDR1 is LNHDA and CDR2 SQIVND (reference sequence). Trimming pared 6 bases from V and 0 bases from J, leaving 29 bases between. The chain's CDR3 is CASSTGTVEFSRGANYGYTF. CDR3 bases: TGTGCCAGTAGCACCGGGACTGTCGAGTTCAGTAGAGGGGCTAACTATGGCTACACCTTC.

V is TRBV6-5 and J is TRBJ1-2; D is unclear. V lost 6 bases, J lost 7 bases, and 12 bases lay in between. In germline, CDR1 is MNHEY, CDR2 SVGAGI. The CDR3 is 12 amino acids. The CDR3 DNA is TGTGCCAGCAGCTCCCAAGGGTCTGGCTACACCTTC. Its translation: CASSSQGSGYTF.

The chain recombines TRBV5-1 with TRBJ1-1, with D possibly TRBD1 on 6 matching bases. V gave up 2 bases and J gave up 5 bases, with 13 bases separating them. This CDR3 region has 14 residues. Germline V gene sequence: CDR1 SGHRS, CDR2 YFSETQ. The CDR3, as DNA: TGCGCCAGCAGCTTCAGGGGATTGGGGACTGAAGCTTTCTTT. Protein sequence: CASSFRGLGTEAFF.

The V gene is TRBV6-5, the J gene TRBJ1-3, with D unclear. Germline CDR1 is MNHEY and CDR2 is SVGAGI. Trimming pared 5 bases from V and 0 bases from J, leaving 11 bases between. CDR3 size: 15 residues. CDR3 residues: CASSLQTDSGNTIYF. The CDR3 DNA reads TGTGCCAGCAGTCTTCAGACCGACTCTGGAAACACCATATATTTT.

V and J are TRBV7-2 and TRBJ1-1; TRBD1 agrees at 7 bases. Trimming cost V 0 bases and J 7 bases; bases outside gene matches: 2. The CDR3 loop spans 13 amino acids. Germline CDR1 SGHTA, CDR2 FQGNSA. The CDR3 here is CASSLAGGNEAFF. Written as DNA, the CDR3 is TGTGCCAGCAGCTTAGCAGGGGGCAATGAAGCTTTCTTT.

The J gene is TRBJ2-7, the V gene TRBV7-6, with TRBD2 matching 12 bases. Germline V CDR1 and CDR2: SGHVS, FNYEAQ. The J segment lost 0 bases and the V segment lost 0 bases, leaving 6 bases of the junction unmatched. There are 18 residues in the CDR3. The CDR3 reads CASSLAGLAGRSSYEQYF. The CDR3 nucleotides are TGTGCCAGCAGCTTAGCCGGACTAGCGGGGCGTAGCTCCTACGAGCAGTACTTC.